The sample holds one count of the clone carrying this TCR beta chain. The sample originates from a study of blood T cell repertoires in COVID-19. In the study's own analysis: By means of reference gene primer amplification, nucleated cell counts were estimated. Repertoires were generated with immunoSEQ multiplex PCR, while TCRdb's copy carries only in-frame clones and drops some. The DNA gave D and trimming, while V, J and clone size come from that table. Seen here are 450,000 to 500,000 clones, 75% to 90% observed once, and the top ten hold approximately 8%. CDR1 is SGHNT, CDR2 YYREEE, per germline (reference sequence). The CDR3 runs to 13 residues. V lost 4 bases and J lost 8; bases outside the gene matches: 7.

This sequence joins TRBV5-4 and TRBJ1-2, with 8 bases that match TRBD1. Sequenced: PBMCs or T cells enriched from blood (not recorded which). This receptor was taken from a woman aged 55-69 years who had recovered from COVID-19. CDR3 bases: TGTGCCAGCAGCCCTGGACAGGGCAGCGGCTACACCTTC. This gives the protein CASSPGQGSGYTF.